The T cell receptor beta chain under discussion was sequenced for a study of T-cell reconstitution after alpha-beta-depleted transplantation in children. Study results and limitations: At the one-year point after transplant, T-cell counts and TCRbeta diversity were found to come mostly from T cells that had been newly produced.

Worth noting for this clonotype: Its antigen remains unknown.

Molecular barcoding with unique molecular identifiers was used for the TCRbeta library. TCRdb reprocessed the PCR reads with MiXCR, giving one entry per CDR3 protein. The table shows just over 950,000 distinct CDR3 sequences, with 25% to 30% occurring only once. The source is a boy under two years old who had a stem cell transplant for SCID, so the T cells may come from the graft donor. The sample in question was PBMCs, mostly from graft donor cells, obtained 360 days after TCRalphabeta/CD19-depleted stem cell transplant.

Written as DNA, the CDR3 is TGCAGCGTCCCGGGTTCTAGCACAGATACGCAGTATTTT. This gives the protein CSVPGSSTDTQYF. This rearrangement joins TRBV29-1 to TRBJ2-3, with D uncertain. V was shortened by 6 bases and J by 0 bases, with 10 bases between the two germline ends. The CDR3 is 13 amino acids. The V gene's germline CDR1 is SQVTM and CDR2 ANQGSEA.